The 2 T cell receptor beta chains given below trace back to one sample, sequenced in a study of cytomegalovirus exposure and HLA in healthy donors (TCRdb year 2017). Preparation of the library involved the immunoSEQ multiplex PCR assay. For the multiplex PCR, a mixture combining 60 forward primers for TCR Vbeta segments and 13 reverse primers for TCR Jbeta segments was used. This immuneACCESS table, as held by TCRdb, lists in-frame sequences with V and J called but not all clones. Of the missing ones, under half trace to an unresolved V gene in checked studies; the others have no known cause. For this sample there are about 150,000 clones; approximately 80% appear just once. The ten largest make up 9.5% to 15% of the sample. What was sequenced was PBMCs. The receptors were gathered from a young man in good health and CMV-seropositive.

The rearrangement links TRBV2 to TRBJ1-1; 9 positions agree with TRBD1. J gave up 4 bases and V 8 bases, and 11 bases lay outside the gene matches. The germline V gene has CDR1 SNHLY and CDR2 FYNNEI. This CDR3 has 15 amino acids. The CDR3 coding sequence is TGTGCCAGCGGGAGGGACAGGGATATTTTCACTGAAGCTTTCTTT. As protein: CASGRDRDIFTEAFF.

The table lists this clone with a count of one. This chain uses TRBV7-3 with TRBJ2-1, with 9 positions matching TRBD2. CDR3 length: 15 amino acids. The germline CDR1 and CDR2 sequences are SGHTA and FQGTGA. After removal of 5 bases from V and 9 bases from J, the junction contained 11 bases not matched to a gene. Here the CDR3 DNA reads TGTGCCAGCAGCGGAGTAGCGGGAGATCTCGGTGAGCAGTTCTTC. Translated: CASSGVAGDLGEQFF.